This TCR beta chain is from a study of T cells after somatic rescue of genetic block. Produced via immunoSEQ multiplex PCR; TCRdb's table is partial and in-frame only. The sample lists fewer than 15,000 clones, approximately 72% seen once, with about a fifth in the top ten. Trimming removed 1 base from V and 1 base from J; junction bases left unmatched: 4. CDR3 length: 16 amino acids. Germline CDR1 and CDR2: SEHNR and FQNEAQ (reference sequence). The J gene is TRBJ2-3, the V gene TRBV7-9; 8 bases agree with TRBD2. The TCR was taken from a boy younger than 18. Sequenced: peripheral blood mononuclear cells (PBMCs). The CDR3 coding sequence is TGTGCCAGCAGCTTAGGGGCGGGGGGCGGCACAGATACGCAGTATTTT. It translates to CASSLGAGGGTDTQYF.